This T cell receptor beta chain was recorded in a study of CD8+ T cells in alopecia areata. The treatment was: oral pan-JAK inhibitor, 5-10 mg twice daily. Looked up from germline, CDR1 is MNHEY and CDR2 is SVGAGI. V was trimmed by 5 bases and J by 0 bases, leaving 9 bases between them. The CDR3 contains 14 residues. The authors extracted RNA and reverse transcribed it into cDNA as the sequencing template. The repertoire was sequenced with immunoSEQ multiplex PCR; TCRdb's copy has only in-frame clones and lacks some. Of 150,000 to 200,000 clones listed, approximately 56% are singletons. The receptor was isolated from a human donor with alopecia areata. V usage is TRBV6-5 and J usage is TRBJ2-3, with D unresolved. This specimen consisted of CD4+ T cells sorted from blood, obtained at week 4, from a patient treated with tofacitinib. CDR3 loop: CASSESWSTDTQYF. As DNA, the CDR3 is TGTGCCAGCAGTGAAAGCTGGAGCACAGATACGCAGTATTTT.